The next 18 T cell receptor beta chains were all read from a single sample in a study of neoadjuvant nivolumab and ipilimumab in lung cancer. Some clones are missing from TCRdb's copy, which holds only in-frame ones; the method was immunoSEQ multiplex PCR. This table holds about 18,000 clones, roughly three quarters found once. The sequencing used tumor tissue, collected after neoadjuvant nivolumab, alone or with ipilimumab, at or shortly before surgery. The receptor source for this set is an adult with non-small cell lung cancer.

The genes are TRBV7-2 and TRBJ2-1; 9 nucleotides align to TRBD2. The CDR3 runs 17 residues. Germline assignment: CDR1 SGHTA and CDR2 FQGNSA. Trimming removed 0 bases from V and 9 bases from J; junction bases left unmatched: 12. This CDR3 reads CASSLALAGTGWGEQFF. For the CDR3, the DNA is TGTGCCAGCAGCTTAGCGCTAGCGGGAACGGGCTGGGGTGAGCAGTTCTTC. Using reference TRBV7-2 and TRBJ2-1 for the parts outside the CDR3, the full variable domain is GAGVSQSPSNKVTEKGKDVELRCDPISGHTALYWYRQSLGQGLEFLIYFQGNSAPDKSGLPSDRFSAERTGGSVSTLTIQRTQQEDSAVYLCASSLALAGTGWGEQFFGPGTRLTVL.

The CDR3 nucleotides are TGTGCCAGCAGTCTACCGGGACAGGGTTCTTCAGGTCACTACGAGCAGTACTTC. It is translated as CASSLPGQGSSGHYEQYF. The V gene is TRBV28, the J gene TRBJ2-7; 9 nucleotides agree with TRBD1. Trimming took 5 bases from V and 3 from J; bases not matched to a gene: 17. In germline, CDR1 is MDHEN, CDR2 SYDVKM. This CDR3 comprises 18 residues.

J is TRBJ2-7 and V is TRBV6-1; D is perhaps TRBD2 (6 bases). This CDR3 comprises 12 residues. Germline assignment: CDR1 MNHNS and CDR2 SASEGT. V lost 6 bases and J lost 3, with 9 bases in between. CDR3 loop: CASRPGVYEQYF. The CDR3 bases are TGTGCCAGCAGGCCGGGAGTCTACGAGCAGTACTTC.

The V gene is TRBV7-9, the J gene TRBJ2-7, with TRBD2 matching over 10 bases. This CDR3 is 15 amino acids long. V dropped 3 bases and J dropped 3; count of bases not matched to a gene: 5. The germline V gene has CDR1 SEHNR and CDR2 FQNEAQ (reference sequence). CDR3 in amino acids: CASSFSRTSGYEQYF. The DNA of the CDR3 is TGTGCCAGCAGCTTTTCGAGGACTAGCGGCTACGAGCAGTACTTC.

Only a few counts were recorded for this clone. This chain joins TRBV5-4 and TRBJ2-1; 8 bases fit TRBD2. There are 13 residues in the CDR3. CDR1 SGHNT and CDR2 YYREEE come from the germline V gene (reference sequence). J was trimmed by 7 bases and V by 6 bases; bases with no gene match: 6. The chain's CDR3 is CASNQAGANEQFF. CDR3 bases: TGTGCCAGCAACCAAGCGGGAGCGAATGAGCAGTTCTTC. Supplemented by reference TRBV5-4 and TRBJ2-1, the full variable domain reads ETGVTQSPTHLIKTRGQQVTLRCSSQSGHNTVSWYQQALGQGPQFIFQYYREEENGRGNFPPRFSGLQFPNYSSELNVNALELDDSALYLCASNQAGANEQFFGPGTRLTVL.

The chain carries TRBV2 and TRBJ2-7; D is unclear. Germline CDR1 is SNHLY and CDR2 is FYNNEI. This CDR3 has 14 residues. The V end was cut by 2 bases, the J end by 1 base, with 9 bases between. The CDR3 DNA sequence: TGTGCCAGCAGTGAACATTCAGAGTCCTACGAGCAGTACTTC. Translating gives CASSEHSESYEQYF.

J is TRBJ2-4 and V is TRBV4-2; D might be TRBD1 or TRBD2, each matching 5 bases. In germline, CDR1 is LGHNA, CDR2 YNFKEQ. V lost 0 bases and J lost 7, with 7 bases in between. The CDR3 spans 13 residues. Here the CDR3 DNA reads TGTGCCAGCAGCCAAGATTGGGGGAACATTCAGTACTTC. Amino acids: CASSQDWGNIQYF.

J is TRBJ2-5 and V is TRBV7-9; TRBD1 or TRBD2 may be the D gene (7 bases each). CDR3 size: 15 residues. Germline V gene data show CDR1 as SEHNR and CDR2 as FQNEAQ (reference sequence). Trimming stripped 7 bases from V and 5 bases from J, with 20 bases between. The CDR3 spells CASIKGASGGETQYF. CDR3 nucleotides: TGTGCCAGCATTAAGGGGGCTAGCGGAGGGGAGACCCAGTACTTC.

This clone has a handful of counts. The CDR3 sequence is CASSLDLGTGGRGETQYF. CDR3 nucleotides: TGTGCCAGCAGCTTAGACCTCGGGACAGGGGGCAGGGGAGAGACCCAGTACTTC. The J gene is TRBJ2-5, the V gene TRBV11-2; 12 bases map to TRBD1. V dropped 0 bases and J dropped 4; count of bases not matched to a gene: 9. The CDR3 extends over 18 amino acids. Germline loops: CDR1 SGHAT, CDR2 FQNNGV.

This chain uses TRBV28 with TRBJ1-4; D gene unclear. The V end was cut by 5 bases, the J end by 13 bases, with 14 bases between. The CDR3 totals 12 residues. The germline V gene encodes CDR1 MDHEN and CDR2 SYDVKM. The CDR3 DNA is TGTGCCAGCAGTGCATACCCCGGCTTACTGTTTTTT. It codes for CASSAYPGLLFF.

This chain uses TRBV5-1 with TRBJ1-5; D may be TRBD1 (5 bases). Trimming took 4 bases from V and 2 from J, leaving 13 bases between them. Germline assignment: CDR1 SGHRS and CDR2 YFSETQ. The CDR3 length is 15 residues. CDR3 sequence: CASSAGLGGNQPQHF. Written as DNA, the CDR3 is TGCGCCAGCAGCGCCGGACTAGGGGGCAATCAGCCCCAGCATTTT.

This chain joins TRBV7-9 and TRBJ1-5; the D is unclear. Looked up from germline, CDR1 is SEHNR and CDR2 is FQNEAQ (reference sequence). Trimming cost V 5 bases and J 0 bases, with 8 bases left between them. This CDR3 is built from 14 residues. In nucleotides, the CDR3 is TGTGCCAGCAGCGGACTGAGTAGCAATCAGCCCCAGCATTTT. Residues: CASSGLSSNQPQHF.

The chain links TRBV7-3 to TRBJ2-1; 7 nucleotides align to TRBD1. Trimming removed 0 bases from V and 8 bases from J; junction bases left unmatched: 19. Germline V CDR1 and CDR2: SGHTA, FQGTGA. This CDR3 is 19 amino acids long. CDR3 bases: TGTGCCAGCAGCTTAACTATGTGTCAGGGGGTAGTTGGAACCCATGAGCAGTTCTTC. It encodes CASSLTMCQGVVGTHEQFF.

The chain recombines TRBV14 with TRBJ1-1, with no clear D. This CDR3 is 11 amino acids long. Germline lookup yields CDR1 SGHDN and CDR2 FVKESK. The V gene lost 3 bases and the J gene lost 11 bases, with 10 bases spanning the gap. The CDR3 here is CASSQVGRAFF. The DNA for the CDR3 is TGTGCCAGCAGCCAGGTGGGGAGGGCTTTCTTT.

The chain employs TRBV18 and TRBJ1-5; 10 nucleotides align to TRBD1. The ends lost 6 bases at V and 4 bases at J; junction bases unmatched: 9. This CDR3 comprises 16 residues. Germline CDR1 KGHSH, CDR2 LQKENI. This CDR3 is CASSLGRDRGNQPQHF. As DNA, the CDR3 is TGTGCCAGCTCCTTGGGCCGGGACAGGGGAAATCAGCCCCAGCATTTT. Combining the CDR3 with reference TRBV18 and TRBJ1-5 gives the whole variable domain NAGVMQNPRHLVRRRGQEARLRCSPMKGHSHVYWYRQLPEEGLKFMVYLQKENIIDESGMPKERFSAEFPKEGPSILRIQQVVRGDSAAYFCASSLGRDRGNQPQHFGDGTRLSIL.

The V and J genes are TRBV28 and TRBJ1-2, with D possibly TRBD1 on 6 matching bases. This CDR3 region has 13 residues. Germline V gene lookup returns CDR1 MDHEN and CDR2 SYDVKM. With 6 bases removed from V and 8 bases from J, the gap between germline ends came to 16 bases. DNA for the CDR3: TGTGCCAGCAGCGGACAGATCCTCTACGGCTACACCTTC. The encoded protein is CASSGQILYGYTF.

The V and J genes are TRBV30 and TRBJ2-7; a weak D match, TRBD2 (5 bases). The CDR3 contains 14 residues. Between the trimmed V and J ends, which lost 0 bases and 2 bases, there was a span of 11 bases. The germline V gene has CDR1 GTSNPN and CDR2 SVGIG (reference sequence). The CDR3 protein is CAWSVLGPAYEQYF. The DNA of the CDR3 is TGTGCCTGGAGTGTACTAGGGCCAGCCTACGAGCAGTACTTC.

The gene calls are TRBV7-2 and TRBJ1-2; D not certain. From germline, CDR1 is SGHTA and CDR2 FQGNSA. V was clipped by 5 bases and J by 2 bases, with 12 bases between them. The CDR3 length is 14 residues. The CDR3 here is CASSPRSSNYGYTF. The CDR3 bases are TGTGCCAGCAGCCCTCGGTCCAGCAACTATGGCTACACCTTC. Based on the CDR3 plus reference TRBV7-2 and TRBJ1-2, the full variable domain is GAGVSQSPSNKVTEKGKDVELRCDPISGHTALYWYRQSLGQGLEFLIYFQGNSAPDKSGLPSDRFSAERTGGSVSTLTIQRTQQEDSAVYLCASSPRSSNYGYTFGSGTRLTVV.